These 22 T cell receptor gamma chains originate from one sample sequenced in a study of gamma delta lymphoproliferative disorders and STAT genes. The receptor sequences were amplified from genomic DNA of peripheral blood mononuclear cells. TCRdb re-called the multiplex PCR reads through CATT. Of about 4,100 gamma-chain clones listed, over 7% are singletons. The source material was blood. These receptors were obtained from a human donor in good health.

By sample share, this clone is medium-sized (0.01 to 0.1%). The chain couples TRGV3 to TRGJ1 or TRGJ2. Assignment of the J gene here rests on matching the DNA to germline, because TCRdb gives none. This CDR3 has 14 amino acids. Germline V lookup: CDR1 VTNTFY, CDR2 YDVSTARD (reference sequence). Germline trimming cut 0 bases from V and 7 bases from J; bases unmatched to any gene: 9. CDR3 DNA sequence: TGTGCCACCTGGGACAGGCTAGGGAAATATAAGAAACTCTTT. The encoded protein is CATWDRLGKYKKLF.

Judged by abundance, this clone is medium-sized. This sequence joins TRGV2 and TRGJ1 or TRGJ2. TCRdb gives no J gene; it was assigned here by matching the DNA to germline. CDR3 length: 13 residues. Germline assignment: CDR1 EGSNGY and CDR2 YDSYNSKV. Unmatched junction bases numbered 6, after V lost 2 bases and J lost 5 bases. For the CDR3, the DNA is TGTGCCACCTGGGACGTACAAAATTATAAGAAACTCTTT. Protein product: CATWDVQNYKKLF.

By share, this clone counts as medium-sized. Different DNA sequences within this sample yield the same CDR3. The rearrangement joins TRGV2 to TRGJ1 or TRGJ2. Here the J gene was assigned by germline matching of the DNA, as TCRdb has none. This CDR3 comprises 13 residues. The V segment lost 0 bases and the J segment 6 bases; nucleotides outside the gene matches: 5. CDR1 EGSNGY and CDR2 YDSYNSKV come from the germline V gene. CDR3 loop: CATWDGLGYKKLF. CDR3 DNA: TGTGCCACCTGGGACGGGCTGGGTTATAAGAAACTCTTT.

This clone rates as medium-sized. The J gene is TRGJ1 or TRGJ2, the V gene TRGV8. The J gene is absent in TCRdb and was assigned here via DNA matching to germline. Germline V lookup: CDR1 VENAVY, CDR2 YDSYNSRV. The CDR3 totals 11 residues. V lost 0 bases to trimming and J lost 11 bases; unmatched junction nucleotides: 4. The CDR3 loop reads CATWDRREKLF. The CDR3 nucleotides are TGTGCCACCTGGGATAGGCGGGAGAAACTCTTT.

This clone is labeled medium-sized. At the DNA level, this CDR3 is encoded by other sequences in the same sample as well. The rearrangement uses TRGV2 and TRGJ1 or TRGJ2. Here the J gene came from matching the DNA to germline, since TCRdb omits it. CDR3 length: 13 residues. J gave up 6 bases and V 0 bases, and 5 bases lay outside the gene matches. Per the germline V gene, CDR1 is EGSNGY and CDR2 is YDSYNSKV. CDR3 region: CATWDGPGYKKLF. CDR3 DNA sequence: TGTGCCACCTGGGACGGGCCCGGTTATAAGAAACTCTTT.

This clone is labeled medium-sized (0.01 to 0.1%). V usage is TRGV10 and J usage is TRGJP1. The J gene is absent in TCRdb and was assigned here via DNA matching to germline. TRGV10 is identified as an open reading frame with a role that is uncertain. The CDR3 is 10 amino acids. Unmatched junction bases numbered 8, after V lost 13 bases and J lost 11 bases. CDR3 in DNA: TGTGCTGTGGAGGGGTGGTTCAAGATATTT. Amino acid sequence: CAVEGWFKIF.

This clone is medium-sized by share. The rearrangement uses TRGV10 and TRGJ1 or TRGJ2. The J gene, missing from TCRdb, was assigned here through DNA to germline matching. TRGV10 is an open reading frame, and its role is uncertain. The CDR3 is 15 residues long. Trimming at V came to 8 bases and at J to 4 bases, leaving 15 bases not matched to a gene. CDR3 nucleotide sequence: TGTGCTGCGTGGACCTTATTACCCCTATATTATAAGAAACTCTTT. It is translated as CAAWTLLPLYYKKLF.

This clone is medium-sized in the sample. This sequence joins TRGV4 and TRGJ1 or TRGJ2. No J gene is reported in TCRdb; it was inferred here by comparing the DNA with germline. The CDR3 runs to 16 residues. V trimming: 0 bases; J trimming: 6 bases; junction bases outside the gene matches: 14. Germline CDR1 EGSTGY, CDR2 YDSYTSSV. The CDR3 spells CATWDGLRLFFYKKLF. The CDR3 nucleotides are TGTGCCACCTGGGATGGGCTACGGCTTTTTTTTTATAAGAAACTCTTT.

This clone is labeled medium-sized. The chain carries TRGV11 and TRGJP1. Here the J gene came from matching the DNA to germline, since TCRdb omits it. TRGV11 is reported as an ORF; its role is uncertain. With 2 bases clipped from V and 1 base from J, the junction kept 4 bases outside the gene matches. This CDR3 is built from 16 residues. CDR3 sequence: CACWIRPGTTGWFKIF. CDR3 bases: TGTGCCTGCTGGATTAGGCCCGGTACCACTGGTTGGTTCAAGATATTT.

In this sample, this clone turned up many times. As DNA, the CDR3 is TGTGCTGCGCGATCTACCACTGGTTGGTTCAAGATATTT. This sequence encodes CAARSTTGWFKIF. V and J are TRGV10 and TRGJP1. TCRdb supplies no J gene; here it was assigned by aligning the nucleotide sequence to germline. Being an ORF, TRGV10 has a function that is uncertain. Losses at the gene ends were 11 bases for V and 1 base for J; bases not matched to a gene: 5. The length of the CDR3 is 13 residues.

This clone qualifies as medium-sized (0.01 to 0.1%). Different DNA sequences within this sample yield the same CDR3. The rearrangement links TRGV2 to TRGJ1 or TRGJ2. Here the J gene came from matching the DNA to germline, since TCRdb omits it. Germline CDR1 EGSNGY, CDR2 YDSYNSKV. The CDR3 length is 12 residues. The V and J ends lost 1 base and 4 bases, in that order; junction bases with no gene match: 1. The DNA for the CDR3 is TGTGCCACCTGGGACGGATATTATAAGAAACTCTTT. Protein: CATWDGYYKKLF.

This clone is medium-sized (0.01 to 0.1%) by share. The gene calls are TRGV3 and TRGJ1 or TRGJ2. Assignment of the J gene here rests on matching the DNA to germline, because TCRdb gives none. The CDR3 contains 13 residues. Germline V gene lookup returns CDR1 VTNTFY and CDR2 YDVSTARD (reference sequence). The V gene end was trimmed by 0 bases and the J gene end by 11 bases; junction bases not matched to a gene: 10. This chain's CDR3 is CATWDRPAREKLF. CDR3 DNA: TGTGCCACCTGGGACAGGCCCGCGCGGGAGAAACTCTTT.

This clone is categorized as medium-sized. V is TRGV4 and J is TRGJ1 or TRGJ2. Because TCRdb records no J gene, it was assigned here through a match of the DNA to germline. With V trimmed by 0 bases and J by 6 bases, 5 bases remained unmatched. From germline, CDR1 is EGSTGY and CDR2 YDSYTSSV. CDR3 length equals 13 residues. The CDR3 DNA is TGTGCCACCTGGGATGGGCGACGTTATAAGAAACTCTTT. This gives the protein CATWDGRRYKKLF.

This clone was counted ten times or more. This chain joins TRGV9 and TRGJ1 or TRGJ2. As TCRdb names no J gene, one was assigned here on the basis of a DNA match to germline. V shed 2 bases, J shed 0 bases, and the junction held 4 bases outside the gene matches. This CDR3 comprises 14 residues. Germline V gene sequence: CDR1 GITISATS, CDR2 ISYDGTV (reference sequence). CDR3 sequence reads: CALWEASNYYKKLF. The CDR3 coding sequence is TGTGCCTTGTGGGAGGCCTCGAATTATTATAAGAAACTCTTT.

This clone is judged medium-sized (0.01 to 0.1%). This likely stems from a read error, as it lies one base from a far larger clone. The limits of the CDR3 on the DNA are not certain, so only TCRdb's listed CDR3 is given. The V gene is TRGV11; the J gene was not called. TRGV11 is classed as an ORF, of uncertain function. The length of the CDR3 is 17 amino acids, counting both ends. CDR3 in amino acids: CTTVPVRSSQGGFKKLF.

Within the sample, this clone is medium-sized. CDR3 protein: CATWDGVGSDWIKTF. CDR3 sequence (DNA): TGTGCCACCTGGGATGGTGTTGGAAGTGATTGGATCAAGACGTTT. The chain recombines TRGV4 with TRGJP2. Because TCRdb records no J gene, it was assigned here through a match of the DNA to germline. Germline V gene data show CDR1 as EGSTGY and CDR2 as YDSYTSSV. The length of the CDR3 is 15 residues. The trim removed 1 base at V and 5 bases at J, leaving 7 bases unmatched.

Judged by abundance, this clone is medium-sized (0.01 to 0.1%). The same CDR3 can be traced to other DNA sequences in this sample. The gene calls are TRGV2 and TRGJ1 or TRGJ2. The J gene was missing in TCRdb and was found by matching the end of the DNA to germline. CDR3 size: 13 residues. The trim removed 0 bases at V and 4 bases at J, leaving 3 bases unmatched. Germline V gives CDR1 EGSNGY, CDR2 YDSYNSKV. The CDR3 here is CATWDGRYYKKLF. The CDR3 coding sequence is TGTGCCACCTGGGACGGGCGATATTATAAGAAACTCTTT.

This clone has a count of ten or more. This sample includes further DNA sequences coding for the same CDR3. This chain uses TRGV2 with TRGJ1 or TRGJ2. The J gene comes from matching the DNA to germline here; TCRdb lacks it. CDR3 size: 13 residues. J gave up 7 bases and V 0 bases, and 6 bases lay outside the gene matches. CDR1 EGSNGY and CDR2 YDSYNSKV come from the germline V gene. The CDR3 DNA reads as TGTGCCACCTGGGACGGGCCTTACTATAAGAAACTCTTT. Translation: CATWDGPYYKKLF.

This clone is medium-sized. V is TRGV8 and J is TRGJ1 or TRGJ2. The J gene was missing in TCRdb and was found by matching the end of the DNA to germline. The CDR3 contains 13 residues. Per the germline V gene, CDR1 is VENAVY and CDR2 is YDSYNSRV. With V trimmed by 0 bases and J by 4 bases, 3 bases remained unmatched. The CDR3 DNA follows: TGTGCCACCTGGGATAGGTACTATTATAAGAAACTCTTT. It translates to CATWDRYYYKKLF.

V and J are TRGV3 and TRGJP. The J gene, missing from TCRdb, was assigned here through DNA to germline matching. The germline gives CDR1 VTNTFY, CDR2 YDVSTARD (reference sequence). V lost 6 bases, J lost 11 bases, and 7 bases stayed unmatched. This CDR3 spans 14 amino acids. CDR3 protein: CATWLEVGKKIKVF. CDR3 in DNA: TGTGCCACCTGGCTTGAGGTGGGCAAAAAAATCAAGGTATTT.

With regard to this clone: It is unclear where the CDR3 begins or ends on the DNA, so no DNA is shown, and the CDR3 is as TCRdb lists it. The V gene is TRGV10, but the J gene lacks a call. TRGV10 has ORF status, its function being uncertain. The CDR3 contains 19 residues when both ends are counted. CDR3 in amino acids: CAAWDLLRGRNSLAVEQHF.

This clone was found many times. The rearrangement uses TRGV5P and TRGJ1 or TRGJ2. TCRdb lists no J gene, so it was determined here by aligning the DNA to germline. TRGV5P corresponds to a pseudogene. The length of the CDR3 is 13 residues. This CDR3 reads CATWGRPNYKKLF. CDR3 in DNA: TGTGCCACCTGGGGCAGGCCGAATTATAAGAAACTCTTT.